The source of this T cell receptor (beta chain) is a study of T cells after yellow fever vaccination. V was shortened by 1 base and J by 0 bases, with 13 bases between the two germline ends. CDR3 size: 18 residues. Germline V CDR1 and CDR2: SGHVS, FNYEAQ. This clonotype was detected ten times or more. Its antigen is undetermined. Findings and limits, study-wide: Compared with primary, the secondary response was weaker and peaked at day 5, not 15.

Researchers made TCR cDNA using 5'RACE template switching, and this step added a universal primer site and UMIs. TCRdb re-called the 5' RACE reads with MiXCR, one entry per CDR3 protein. The table lists some 600,000 distinct CDR3 sequences, roughly 12% of them singletons. The rearrangement links TRBV7-6 to TRBJ2-6; TRBD2 might be the D (7 bases). Sequenced here: PBMCs, sampled on the day of the yellow fever booster vaccination. The TCR sequence derives from a man aged 25 to 45 who received the YFV17D yellow fever vaccine. The CDR3 loop is CASSLGGGAISGANVLTF. CDR3 in DNA: TGTGCCAGCAGCTTAGGGGGGGGGGCTATCTCTGGGGCCAACGTCCTGACTTTC.